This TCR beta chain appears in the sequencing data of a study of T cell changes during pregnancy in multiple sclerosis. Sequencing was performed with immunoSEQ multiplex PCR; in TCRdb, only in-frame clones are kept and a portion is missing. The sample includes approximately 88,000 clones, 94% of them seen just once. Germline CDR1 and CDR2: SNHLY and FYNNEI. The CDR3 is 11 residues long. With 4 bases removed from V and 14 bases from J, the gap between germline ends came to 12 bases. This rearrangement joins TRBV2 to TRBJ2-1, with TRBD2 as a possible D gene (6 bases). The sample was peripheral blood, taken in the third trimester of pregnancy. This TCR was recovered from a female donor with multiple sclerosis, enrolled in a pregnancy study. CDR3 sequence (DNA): TGTGCCAGCAGTGTGACGGGGGTGGAGTTCTTC. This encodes CASSVTGVEFF.